The next 18 T cell receptor beta chains were all read from a single sample in a study of blood T cell repertoires in COVID-19. Generated by immunoSEQ multiplex PCR, the TCRdb table keeps only in-frame clones and is missing some. The table lists more than 110,000 clones, roughly 78% of them singletons, with approximately 3.6% in the top ten. The sample taken for sequencing was peripheral blood. All receptors derive from a man in his 60s with acute or convalescent COVID-19.

The chain joins TRBV12-3 or TRBV12-4 to TRBJ1-1; D perhaps matches TRBD1 (6 bases). The CDR3 covers 13 residues. Trimming removed 7 bases from V and 1 base from J, with 10 bases in between. The CDR3 loop reads CASILGGNTEAFF. DNA of the CDR3: TGTGCCAGCATCTTAGGGGGGAACACTGAAGCTTTCTTT.

This clone was detected once. The gene calls are TRBV3-1 (or the pseudogene TRBV3-2) and TRBJ1-6; D ambiguous. In germline, CDR1 is LGHDT, CDR2 YNNKEL (reference sequence). Trimming removed 1 base at V and 8 bases at J, with 18 bases between. The CDR3 runs to 17 residues. CDR3 loop: CASSQVLRRGIDSPLHF. Written as DNA, the CDR3 is TGTGCCAGCAGCCAAGTTCTGCGTCGAGGGATTGATTCACCCCTCCACTTT.

The chain is built from TRBV24-1 and TRBJ2-2; weak D call: TRBD1 (5 bases). The germline gives CDR1 KGHDR, CDR2 SFDVKD. Trimming took 5 bases from V and 7 from J, leaving 13 bases between them. The CDR3 runs 14 residues. CDR3 nucleotides: TGTGCCACCAGTGGTACGACAGCATACGGGGAGCTGTTTTTT. Its translation is CATSGTTAYGELFF.

The V gene is TRBV2, the J gene TRBJ1-5; D is perhaps TRBD1 (6 bases). V was clipped by 8 bases and J by 3 bases, with 11 bases between them. Germline V CDR1 and CDR2: SNHLY, FYNNEI. The CDR3 has 13 amino acids. CDR3 in DNA: TGTGCCAGCCAACAGGGAACCAATCAGCCCCAGCATTTT. Translating it yields CASQQGTNQPQHF.

On this clone itself: Other nucleotide sequences from this sample produce the same CDR3. V and J are TRBV29-1 and TRBJ2-2; 7 nucleotides agree with TRBD2. Germline values: CDR1 SQVTM, CDR2 ANQGSEA. V was pared by 5 bases and J by 0 bases, with 3 bases of the junction left unmatched. CDR3 length: 14 residues. The CDR3 protein is CSVSGNTNTGELFF. The CDR3 nucleotides are TGCAGCGTTAGCGGGAATACGAACACCGGGGAGCTGTTTTTT.

V and J are TRBV29-1 and TRBJ1-2; 10 bases align to TRBD1. The CDR3 contains 12 residues. The J segment lost 9 bases and the V segment lost 5 bases, leaving 6 bases of the junction unmatched. Germline V gives CDR1 SQVTM, CDR2 ANQGSEA. The CDR3 here is CSVPGQGNRYTF. The CDR3 DNA is TGCAGCGTTCCGGGACAGGGGAATCGCTACACCTTC.

The chain uses TRBV18 and TRBJ2-7; 10 bases map to TRBD2. The CDR3 contains 16 residues. With 0 bases clipped from V and 3 bases from J, the junction kept 5 bases outside the gene matches. CDR1 is KGHSH and CDR2 is LQKENI in the germline V gene. CDR3 in DNA: TGTGCCAGCTCACCACCGGGGCTAGCGGGAGTCTACGAGCAGTACTTC. This translates into CASSPPGLAGVYEQYF.

This chain connects TRBV7-2 to TRBJ2-1; 9 bases map to TRBD2. CDR1 and CDR2 from the germline V gene are SGHTA and FQGNSA. With V trimmed by 5 bases and J by 8 bases, 13 bases remained unmatched. The CDR3 runs to 16 residues. The CDR3 coding sequence is TGTGCCAGCAGCCCAGGGGGTACTAGCGGGTTTGATGAGCAGTTCTTC. As protein: CASSPGGTSGFDEQFF.

V gene TRBV14 combines with J gene TRBJ1-1; D not certain. Looked up from germline, CDR1 is SGHDN and CDR2 is FVKESK. This CDR3 is 12 amino acids long. Trimming left V 0 bases short and J 6 bases short, with 5 bases between. The CDR3, as DNA: TGTGCCAGCAGCCAAGAAGCTTCTGAAGCTTTCTTT. This gives the protein CASSQEASEAFF.

This clone was seen a handful of times. The CDR3 bases are TGTGCCAGTAGTCTCACTAGCGGGAGGGCCGTGGAGACCCAGTACTTC. Its translation is CASSLTSGRAVETQYF. V and J are TRBV19 and TRBJ2-5, with 13 bases lining up with TRBD2. The V gene's germline CDR1 is LNHDA and CDR2 SQIVND (reference sequence). This CDR3 spans 16 amino acids. The V segment lost 5 bases and the J segment 5 bases; nucleotides outside the gene matches: 8.

V is TRBV28 and J is TRBJ1-2; possible D gene TRBD1, 5 bases. In germline, CDR1 is MDHEN, CDR2 SYDVKM. This CDR3 comprises 13 residues. V was cut by 3 bases and J by 4 bases, with 9 bases left in between. The CDR3 coding sequence is TGTGCCAGCAGTTTCCAGGGAGGCTATGGCTACACCTTC. Translated: CASSFQGGYGYTF.

This clone has a single count. The chain employs TRBV29-1 and TRBJ2-7; D unclear. The V gene lost 6 bases and the J gene lost 0 bases, with 6 bases spanning the gap. Germline assignment: CDR1 SQVTM and CDR2 ANQGSEA. The CDR3 totals 11 residues. As DNA, the CDR3 is TGCAGCGTCTCAGTCTCCTACGAGCAGTACTTC. Translating it yields CSVSVSYEQYF.

The chain employs TRBV14 and TRBJ1-4, with 10 bases aligning to TRBD1. The CDR3 spans 14 residues. The ends lost 8 bases at V and 6 bases at J; junction bases unmatched: 6. Germline CDR1 SGHDN, CDR2 FVKESK. The CDR3 nucleotides are TGTGCCAGCTCTCGGACAGGGGGTTATGAAAAACTGTTTTTT. Amino acids: CASSRTGGYEKLFF.

This clone was observed a handful of times. The same CDR3 arises from other DNA sequences in this sample as well. The chain combines TRBV9 with TRBJ2-7; no definite D call. Trimming took off 0 bases at V and 0 bases at J, with 7 bases between the two ends. CDR1 and CDR2 (germline): SGDLS, YYNGEE. CDR3 length: 14 residues. CDR3 nucleotide sequence: TGTGCCAGCAGCGTAGATCACAGCTCCTACGAGCAGTACTTC. Translation: CASSVDHSSYEQYF.

The chain joins TRBV6-4 to TRBJ1-1; 9 bases are a match to TRBD1. V was pared by 5 bases and J by 0 bases, with 4 bases of the junction left unmatched. Germline V lookup: CDR1 MRHNA, CDR2 SNTAGT. The CDR3 contains 15 residues. The CDR3 is CASSPTGGMNTEAFF. The CDR3, as DNA: TGTGCCAGCAGTCCAACAGGGGGCATGAACACTGAAGCTTTCTTT.

This clone has only one observation. The gene calls are TRBV20-1 and TRBJ1-3; D gene ambiguous. Germline V gene lookup returns CDR1 DFQATT and CDR2 SNEGSKA (reference sequence). CDR3 size: 15 residues. The ends were cut back, 3 bases at V and 0 bases at J, with 12 bases in the middle. In nucleotides, the CDR3 is TGCAGTGCTAGTGGGCAGCCAGGCTCTGGAAACACCATATATTTT. Translation gives CSASGQPGSGNTIYF.

The V gene is TRBV7-9, the J gene TRBJ1-2; D may be TRBD1 (5 bases). V lost 4 bases to trimming and J lost 6 bases, with 15 bases between them. Per the germline V gene, CDR1 is SEHNR and CDR2 is FQNEAQ (reference sequence). This CDR3 has 14 residues. In nucleotides, the CDR3 is TGTGCCAGCAGCTCACGGACGACAGCCGATGGCTACACCTTC. Translated, it gives CASSSRTTADGYTF.

This clone was counted many times. This rearrangement joins TRBV9 to TRBJ2-7; 12 bases match TRBD1. The CDR3 spans 15 residues. Trimming cost V 3 bases and J 5 bases; bases outside gene matches: 6. Germline-derived CDR1 and CDR2 are SGDLS and YYNGEE. The CDR3, as DNA: TGTGCCAGCAGCGCGTTCGGGACAGGGGGCGACGAGCAGTACTTC. Residues: CASSAFGTGGDEQYF.